This is a list of T cell receptor beta chains from one sample in a study of shared clonotypes between healthy human individuals. Clones were sequenced by immunoSEQ multiplex PCR, and TCRdb holds only the in-frame ones, with some missing. Of approximately 640,000 clones in the sample, less than 95% were seen once. The sample taken for sequencing was memory CD8+ T cells from PBMCs. Every receptor here comes from a young man in good health. Some clones in this sample may be carry-over from other donors' samples. Both conserved end residues are part of each CDR3. Each record gives: J gene, D gene, clone size, V gene, CDR3 DNA, CDR3 protein. D genes are given only for firm matches. Clone size appears in some rows only: once, few, many, or a class for an expanded clone.

TRBJ2-7,.,.,TRBV13,TGTGCCAGCGGTCCTCGACAGAGCTCCTACGAGCAGTACTTC,CASGPRQSSYEQYF
TRBJ1-2,TRBD1,.,TRBV28,TGTGCCAGCAGTTTATCGACCACGGGACAGGGTTCCTATGGCTACACCTTC,CASSLSTTGQGSYGYTF
TRBJ2-2,.,.,TRBV28,TGTGCCAGCAGCTCGACCAGTTGGGCCGGGGAGCTGTTTTTT,CASSSTSWAGELFF
TRBJ2-6,.,.,TRBV11-3,TGTGCCAGCAGCTTAGACTGGGTGGCCAACGTCCTGACTTTC,CASSLDWVANVLTF
TRBJ1-5,.,.,TRBV19,TGTGCAACCGCGGCGGACTATAGCAATCAGCCCCAGCATTTT,CATAADYSNQPQHF
TRBJ2-1,TRBD2,few,TRBV15,TGTGCCACCAGCGAGCGGGGCGTCGGCAATGAGCAGTTCTTC,CATSERGVGNEQFF
TRBJ2-7,.,.,TRBV6-1,TGTGCCAGCGGATCCAAGTATACCACAACCTACGAGCAGTACTTC,CASGSKYTTTYEQYF
TRBJ1-3,.,few,TRBV7-9,TGTGCCAGCAGCTTGTTAACGACTGGAAACACCATATATTTT,CASSLLTTGNTIYF
TRBJ2-1,.,once,TRBV5-4,TGTGCCAGCAAATACGGTGGGGCAAATGAGCAGTTCTTC,CASKYGGANEQFF
TRBJ2-5,TRBD1,.,TRBV5-8,TGTGCCAGCAGCACCGGTGCGACAGGGGGGGAGACCCAGTACTTC,CASSTGATGGETQYF
TRBJ1-1,.,.,TRBV2,TGTGCCAGCAAGCCGGGACCGAAAAACACTGAAGCTTTCTTT,CASKPGPKNTEAFF
TRBJ1-1,.,.,TRBV7-8,TGTGCCAGCTCCTTAGGGGGAGACACTGAAGCTTTCTTT,CASSLGGDTEAFF
TRBJ2-7,TRBD2,.,TRBV7-3,TGTGCCAGCAGCTCGGGACTAGCGGGAGTACAGTACTTC,CASSSGLAGVQYF
TRBJ2-1,TRBD2,.,TRBV10-1,TGCGCCAGCAGTGAAGGGACTAGCGGGAGGGTAACCTACAATGAGCAGTTCTTC,CASSEGTSGRVTYNEQFF
TRBJ1-2,TRBD1,.,TRBV5-6,TGTGCCAGCAGCTTGCAGGGGGCAGATGGCTACACCTTC,CASSLQGADGYTF
TRBJ1-2,.,.,TRBV29-1,TGCAGCGTGGAGGTTGGCACCTTC,CSVEVGTF
TRBJ2-7,.,once,TRBV19,TGTGCCAGTAGTACAGGGCCAATAGAATACGAGCAGTACTTC,CASSTGPIEYEQYF
TRBJ2-3,.,.,TRBV7-6,TGTGCCAGCAGCCCTCCCCTGGGTAGCACAGATACGCAGTATTTT,CASSPPLGSTDTQYF
TRBJ1-4,.,.,TRBV27,TGTGCCAGCAGCCGAGTCCTGAATGAAAAACTGTTTTTT,CASSRVLNEKLFF
TRBJ2-3,.,.,TRBV19,TGTGCCAGTAGTATGAGGACTAAAGGCACAGATACGCAGTATTTT,CASSMRTKGTDTQYF
TRBJ2-7,TRBD1,.,TRBV28,TGTGCCAGCAGTTTAACCCCCCATGACAGGGGGCTATACGAGCAGTACTTC,CASSLTPHDRGLYEQYF
TRBJ2-1,.,.,TRBV5-1,TGCGCCAGCAGCCAGGAGGGGGGCTTCTACAATGAGCAGTTCTTC,CASSQEGGFYNEQFF
TRBJ2-1,TRBD2,.,TRBV4-3,TGCGCCAGCAGCCAAGTTAGCGGGAGTTCCTACAATGAGCAGTTCTTC,CASSQVSGSSYNEQFF
TRBJ2-5,.,.,TRBV7-3,TGTGCCAGCAGCTCGACCCCTCGTGGGACCCAGTACTTC,CASSSTPRGTQYF
TRBJ2-7,TRBD2,.,TRBV5-4,TGTGCCAGCAGCTTGGGTAGCGGGAGGGCAAGAACCCACGAGCAGTACTTC,CASSLGSGRARTHEQYF
TRBJ2-1,.,.,TRBV27,TGTGCCAGCAGTTGGCAGGGCAATGAGCAGTTCTTC,CASSWQGNEQFF
TRBJ1-1,.,once,TRBV5-1,TGCGCCAGCAGCTTGCAACGGGGGCGCACTGAAGCTTTCTTT,CASSLQRGRTEAFF
TRBJ1-2,.,.,TRBV27,TGTGCCAGCAGTCCCCACGGTTTGAGCAGTCTAATCAACTATGGCTACACCTTC,CASSPHGLSSLINYGYTF
TRBJ2-7,TRBD2,once,TRBV27,TGTGCCAGCAGTCCCGGACTAGCGGGATACTCCTACGAGCAGTACTTC,CASSPGLAGYSYEQYF
TRBJ2-3,.,.,TRBV14,TGTGCCAGCAGCCCGCGACTAGTTGCAGATACGCAGTATTTT,CASSPRLVADTQYF
TRBJ1-5,.,few,TRBV15,TGTGCCACCAGCATTGACCGCGAAGGACAGCCCCAGCATTTT,CATSIDREGQPQHF